The source of this T cell receptor beta chain is a study of blood T cells in healthy people across ages. Study context: About one barcoded beta molecule per two T cells came from capture by template switching.

Study-level findings and limits: Naive and antigen-experienced cells could not be conclusively compared, given unsorted PBMCs.

Alongside a J-beta primer mix, a sample-barcoded 5' primer served in a second PCR lasting roughly 6 to 12 cycles. TCRdb independently ran MiXCR on the 5' RACE reads; one entry per CDR3 protein. Seen here are 800,000 or so distinct CDR3 sequences, roughly 25% observed once, and the top ten hold more than 3%. In each sample, at least 7 million PBMCs were isolated. As concerns this clonotype: No antigen is known for it.

Germline lookup yields CDR1 MNHNS and CDR2 SASEGT. The CDR3 spans 14 residues. V dropped 3 bases and J dropped 5; count of bases not matched to a gene: 5. This same sample was also taken into another study, of T cells of mothers and their children. From that second work: Primer M1S, used in the second PCR, introduced sample barcodes and 2-4 random nucleotides.

J is TRBJ2-5 and V is TRBV6-1, with 8 bases matching TRBD1. This clonotype was obtained from a boy aged 5-17 years in good health. Sequenced: blood. CDR3 loop: CASSDQGARETQYF. The CDR3 coding sequence is TGTGCCAGCAGTGATCAGGGGGCGAGGGAGACCCAGTACTTC.